This T cell receptor beta chain was found in a study of cytomegalovirus exposure and HLA in healthy donors. Primers for the PCR totalled 60 Vbeta and 13 Jbeta. Method: immunoSEQ multiplex PCR; TCRdb's copy keeps in-frame clones and lacks some. Of 100,000 or so clones detected, about 80% appear once; the ten largest clones hold about 1.9%. V dropped 7 bases and J dropped 1; count of bases not matched to a gene: 4. This CDR3 spans 13 amino acids. The germline gives CDR1 SQVTM, CDR2 ANQGSEA. Sample: PBMCs. This sequence originates from a man younger than 45 in good health and CMV-seronegative. The genes are TRBV29-1 and TRBJ1-2; TRBD1 matches 9 bases. As DNA, the CDR3 is TGCAGCGGGGGACAGGGCCATAACTATGGCTACACCTTC. It translates to CSGGQGHNYGYTF.